This paragraph reports one T cell receptor (beta chain). Germline lookup yields CDR1 MNHEY and CDR2 SVGAGI. Losses at the gene ends were 2 bases for V and 6 bases for J; bases not matched to a gene: 5. The CDR3 is made up of 14 amino acids. The sample belongs to a study of blood T cell repertoires in COVID-19. Whole-study context: The United States, Italy and Spain were the sources of the acute and convalescent COVID-19 samples. T cells, B-cell-depleted T cells, or PBMCs provided the cDNA or gDNA that served as material.

The authors' processing: Amplification from reference gene primers served as the basis for estimated nucleated cell counts. Generated by immunoSEQ multiplex PCR, the TCRdb table keeps only in-frame clones and is missing some. D and trimming were read from the DNA, whereas the V and J calls and clone size are those reported in that table. This table holds about 300,000 clones, around 90% found once. The sequencing sample was made of peripheral blood. The chain combines TRBV6-5 with TRBJ2-7; TRBD2 matches 9 bases. The receptor was derived from a man between 18 and 35 years old who had recovered from COVID-19. Here the CDR3 DNA reads TGTGCCAGCAGTTACCTGGCGGGAGGGGGCGAGCAGTACTTC. Amino acids: CASSYLAGGGEQYF.